These 11 T cell receptor beta chains came from one sample sequenced in a study of T cell repertoires in cytomegalovirus infection. No antigen has been assigned to these receptors. Using its own MiXCR run on the reads, TCRdb lists one record per CDR3 protein. Counted here are roughly 310,000 distinct CDR3 sequences, about 28% occurring once; the ten biggest clones make up about 19%. The sequenced sample was cultured PBMCs, obtained from culture after CMV antigen stimulation. These receptors were collected from a human donor in good health (CMV status not recorded). Some clones in this sample may be carry-over from other donors' samples.

This clonotype has at least ten counts. The chain is built from TRBV4-1 and TRBJ1-3; tentatively, D is TRBD1 (6 bases). The CDR3 has 17 residues. With 4 bases removed from V and 2 bases from J, the gap between germline ends came to 18 bases. Germline V gives CDR1 MGHRA, CDR2 YSYEKL. As DNA, the CDR3 is TGCGCCAGCAGCCTCGATTTCGGGGGCTCCGCTGGAAACACCATATATTTT. Translating it yields CASSLDFGGSAGNTIYF.

This clonotype was counted ten times or more. V is TRBV7-2 and J is TRBJ1-4, with D tentatively TRBD1 (5 bases). The V end was cut by 5 bases, the J end by 0 bases, with 19 bases between. Germline V lookup: CDR1 SGHTA, CDR2 FQGNSA. The length of the CDR3 is 18 residues. In nucleotides, the CDR3 is TGTGCCAGCAGCCCCTGGGGCCCTCTCCAGACAACTAATGAAAAACTGTTTTTT. It specifies CASSPWGPLQTTNEKLFF.

The rearrangement uses TRBV11-2 and TRBJ2-6, with a possible D match to TRBD1 (5 bases). V gave up 6 bases and J gave up 13 bases, with 19 bases separating them. Looked up from germline, CDR1 is SGHAT and CDR2 is FQNNGV. CDR3 length: 14 residues. The CDR3 DNA reads TGTGCCAGCAGGGGTTCCTCCTGGGGCCAGGTCCTGACTTTC. Protein sequence: CASRGSSWGQVLTF. The whole variable domain, remainder taken from reference TRBV11-2 and TRBJ2-6, is EAGVAQSPRYKIIEKRQSVAFWCNPISGHATLYWYQQILGQGPKLLIQFQNNGVVDDSQLPKDRFSAERLKGVDSTLKIQPAKLEDSAVYLCASRGSSWGQVLTFGAGSRLTVL.

J is TRBJ2-1 and V is TRBV20-1, with 10 bases identical to TRBD1. Germline-derived CDR1 and CDR2 are DFQATT and SNEGSKA (reference sequence). V dropped 0 bases and J dropped 7; count of bases not matched to a gene: 15. The CDR3 extends over 18 amino acids. The CDR3 is CSARELGRGTGDRNEQFF. Here the CDR3 DNA reads TGCAGTGCTAGAGAGCTAGGTCGGGGGACAGGGGATAGGAATGAGCAGTTCTTC.

The CDR3 loop reads CASSPEQGNTEAFF. In DNA form, the CDR3 reads TGCGCCAGCAGCCCGGAACAGGGGAACACTGAAGCTTTCTTT. The chain uses TRBV5-1 and TRBJ1-1, with D perhaps matching TRBD1 (6 bases). This CDR3 has 14 amino acids. V lost 4 bases, J lost 1 base, and 11 bases lay in between. Germline CDR1 and CDR2: SGHRS and YFSETQ.

The CDR3 sequence: CASSLGSLSREAFF. The CDR3 DNA reads TGTGCCAGCAGTTTGGGGTCCCTAAGCCGTGAAGCTTTCTTT. The rearrangement joins TRBV7-2 to TRBJ1-1; D is unclear. CDR1 and CDR2 (germline): SGHTA, FQGNSA. This CDR3 is built from 14 residues. V gave up 6 bases and J gave up 7 bases, with 18 bases separating them. Full variable domain (outside the CDR3, taken from reference TRBV7-2 and TRBJ1-1): GAGVSQSPSNKVTEKGKDVELRCDPISGHTALYWYRQSLGQGLEFLIYFQGNSAPDKSGLPSDRFSAERTGGSVSTLTIQRTQQEDSAVYLCASSLGSLSREAFFGQGTRLTVV.

This clonotype was seen a few times. This sequence joins TRBV12-3 or TRBV12-4 and TRBJ1-2, with TRBD1 matching 9 bases. Trimming took 6 bases from V and 3 from J; bases not matched to a gene: 8. The CDR3 is made up of 15 amino acids. The DNA of the CDR3 is TGTGCCAGCAGCAACAGGGGGCGCCTTGACTATGGCTACACCTTC. Translated: CASSNRGRLDYGYTF.

This chain links TRBV7-6 with TRBJ1-6, with D hard to call. The CDR3 has 16 amino acids. V was pared by 0 bases and J by 5 bases, with 11 bases between. Germline values: CDR1 SGHVS, CDR2 FNYEAQ. The CDR3 is CASSLACGNNNSPLHF. The CDR3 nucleotides are TGTGCCAGCAGCTTAGCCTGCGGTAACAATAATTCACCCCTCCACTTT.

The table lists this clonotype with many counts. This chain connects TRBV19 to TRBJ1-1; 8 bases map to TRBD1. Trimming cost V 7 bases and J 4 bases; bases outside gene matches: 11. Germline assignment: CDR1 LNHDA and CDR2 SQIVND (reference sequence). The CDR3 is 15 residues long. The CDR3 spells CASNTPGQGATEAFF. The CDR3 DNA follows: TGTGCCAGTAATACACCAGGACAGGGAGCCACTGAAGCTTTCTTT. The full variable domain, in which reference TRBV19 and TRBJ1-1 provide the parts outside the CDR3, is DGGITQSPKYLFRKEGQNVTLSCEQNLNHDAMYWYRQDPGQGLRLIYYSQIVNDFQKGDIAEGYSVSREKKESFPLTVTSAQKNPTAFYLCASNTPGQGATEAFFGQGTRLTVV.

This clonotype was found many times. Here the CDR3 DNA reads TGTGCCAGCAGCTTCGAGGGCGGGGAGCTGTTTTTT. Translation gives CASSFEGGELFF. The chain carries TRBV7-6 and TRBJ2-2, with D possibly TRBD2 on 5 matching bases. Trimming shortened V by 3 bases and J by 7 bases, and 6 bases separated the two germline ends. From germline, CDR1 is SGHVS and CDR2 FNYEAQ. CDR3 length: 12 residues. The full variable domain, completed using reference TRBV7-6 and TRBJ2-2, is GAGVSQSPRYKVTKRGQDVALRCDPISGHVSLYWYRQALGQGPEFLTYFNYEAQQDKSGLPNDRFSAERPEGSISTLTIQRTEQRDSAMYRCASSFEGGELFFGEGSRLTVL.

The V and J genes are TRBV6-1 and TRBJ2-7, with a possible D match to TRBD1 (7 bases). Germline V gives CDR1 MNHNS, CDR2 SASEGT. Deletions cut 5 bases from V and 4 bases from J, with 12 bases between. CDR3 length: 13 amino acids. CDR3 amino acids: CASSWEDRYEQYF. The CDR3 coding sequence is TGTGCCAGCAGTTGGGAGGACAGGTACGAGCAGTACTTC.